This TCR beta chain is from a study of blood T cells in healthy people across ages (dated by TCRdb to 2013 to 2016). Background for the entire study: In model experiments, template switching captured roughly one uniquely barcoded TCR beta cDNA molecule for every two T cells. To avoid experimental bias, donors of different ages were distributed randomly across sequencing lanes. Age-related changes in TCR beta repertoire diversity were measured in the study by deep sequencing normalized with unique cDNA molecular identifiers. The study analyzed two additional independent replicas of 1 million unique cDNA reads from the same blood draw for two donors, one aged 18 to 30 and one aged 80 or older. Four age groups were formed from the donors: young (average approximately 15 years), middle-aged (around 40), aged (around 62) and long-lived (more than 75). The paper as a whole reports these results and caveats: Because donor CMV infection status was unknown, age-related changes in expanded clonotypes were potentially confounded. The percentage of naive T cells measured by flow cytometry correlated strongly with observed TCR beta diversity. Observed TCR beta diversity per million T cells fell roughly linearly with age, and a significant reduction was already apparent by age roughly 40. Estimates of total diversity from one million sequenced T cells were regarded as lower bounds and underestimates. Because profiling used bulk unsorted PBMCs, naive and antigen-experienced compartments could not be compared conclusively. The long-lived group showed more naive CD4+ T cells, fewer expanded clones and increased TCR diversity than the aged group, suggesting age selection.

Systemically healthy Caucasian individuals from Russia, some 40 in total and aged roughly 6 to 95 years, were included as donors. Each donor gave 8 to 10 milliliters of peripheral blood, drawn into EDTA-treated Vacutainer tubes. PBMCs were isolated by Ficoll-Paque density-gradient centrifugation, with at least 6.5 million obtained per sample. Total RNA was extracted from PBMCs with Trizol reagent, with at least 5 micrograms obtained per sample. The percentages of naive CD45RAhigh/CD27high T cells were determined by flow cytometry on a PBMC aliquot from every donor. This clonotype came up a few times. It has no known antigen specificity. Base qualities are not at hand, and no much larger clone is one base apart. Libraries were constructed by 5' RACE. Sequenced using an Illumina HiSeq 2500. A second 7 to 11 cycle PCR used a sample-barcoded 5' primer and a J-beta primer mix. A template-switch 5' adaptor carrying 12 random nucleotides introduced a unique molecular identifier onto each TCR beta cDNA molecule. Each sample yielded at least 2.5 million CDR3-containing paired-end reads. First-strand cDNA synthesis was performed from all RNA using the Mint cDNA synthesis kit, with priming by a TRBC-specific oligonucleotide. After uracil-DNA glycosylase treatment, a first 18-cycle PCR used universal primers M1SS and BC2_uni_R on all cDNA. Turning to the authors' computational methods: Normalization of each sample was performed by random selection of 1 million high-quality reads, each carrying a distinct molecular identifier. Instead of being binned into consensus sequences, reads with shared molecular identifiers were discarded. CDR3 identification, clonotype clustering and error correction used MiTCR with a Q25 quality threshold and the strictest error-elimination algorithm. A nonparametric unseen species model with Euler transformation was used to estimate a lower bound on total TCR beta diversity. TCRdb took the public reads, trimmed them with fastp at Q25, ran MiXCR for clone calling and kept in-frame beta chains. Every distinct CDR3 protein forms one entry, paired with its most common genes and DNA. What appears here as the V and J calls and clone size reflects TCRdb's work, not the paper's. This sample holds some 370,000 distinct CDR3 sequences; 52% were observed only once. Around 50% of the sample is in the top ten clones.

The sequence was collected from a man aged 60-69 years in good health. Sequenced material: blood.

The nucleotide sequence reads as follows: TGTGCCAGCAGCTTAGCCACAGTTGACTACAATGAGCAGTACTTC. It is translated as CASSLATVDYNEQYF. The V and J segments used are TRBV7-2 and TRBJ2-1; possibly the D gene is TRBD2, per 5 matching bases. Matching the DNA end better, TRBJ2-7 makes the J call doubtful. CDR1 and CDR2 (SGHTA, FQGNSA) derive from the germline V gene. The CDR3 numbers 15 residues from cysteine through phenylalanine. CDR3 DNA only is kept here, 45 bases in frame from base 1.